The present T cell receptor (beta chain) was sequenced within a study of blood T cell repertoires in COVID-19. This table comes from immunoSEQ multiplex PCR, and its TCRdb copy is limited to in-frame clones, with some not included. The table records 390,000 or so clones, roughly 89% of them present only once. Germline CDR1 MGHDK, CDR2 SYGVNS. V lost 1 base to trimming and J lost 2 bases, with 3 bases between them. There are 12 residues in the CDR3. The clonotype was recovered from a woman aged 25-40 years with active or convalescent COVID-19. Source material: peripheral blood. The gene calls are TRBV25-1 and TRBJ2-7; no firm D call. CDR3 nucleotides: TGTGCCAGCAGTGAATCCACCTACGAGCAGTACTTC. This gives the protein CASSESTYEQYF.